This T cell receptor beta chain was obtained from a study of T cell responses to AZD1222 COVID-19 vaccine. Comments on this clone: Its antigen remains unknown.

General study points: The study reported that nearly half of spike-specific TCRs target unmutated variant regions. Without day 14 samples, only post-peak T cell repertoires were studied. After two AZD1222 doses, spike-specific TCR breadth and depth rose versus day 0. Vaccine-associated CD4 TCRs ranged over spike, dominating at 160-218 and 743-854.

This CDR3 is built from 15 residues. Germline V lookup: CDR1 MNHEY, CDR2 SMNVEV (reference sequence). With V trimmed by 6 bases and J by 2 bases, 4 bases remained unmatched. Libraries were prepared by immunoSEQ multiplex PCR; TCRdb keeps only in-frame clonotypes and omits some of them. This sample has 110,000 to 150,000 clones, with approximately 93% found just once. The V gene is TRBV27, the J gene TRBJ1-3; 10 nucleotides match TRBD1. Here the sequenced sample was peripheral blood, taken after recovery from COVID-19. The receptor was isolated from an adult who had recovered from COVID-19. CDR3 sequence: CASRVTGGTGNTIYF. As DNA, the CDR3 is TGTGCCAGCAGGGTGACAGGGGGCACTGGAAACACCATATATTTT.